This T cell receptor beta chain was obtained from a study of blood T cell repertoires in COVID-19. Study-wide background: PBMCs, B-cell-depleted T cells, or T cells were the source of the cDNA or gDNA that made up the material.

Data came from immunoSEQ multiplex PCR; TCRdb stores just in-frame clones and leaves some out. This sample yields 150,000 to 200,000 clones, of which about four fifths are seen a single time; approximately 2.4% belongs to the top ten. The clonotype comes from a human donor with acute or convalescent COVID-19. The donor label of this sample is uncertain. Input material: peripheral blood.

This CDR3 is CASSHQGGYEQYF. CDR3 nucleotide sequence: TGTGCCAGCAGCCACCAGGGAGGCTACGAGCAGTACTTC. V gene TRBV3-1 (or the pseudogene TRBV3-2) combines with J gene TRBJ2-7; D is perhaps TRBD2 (6 bases). The CDR3 has 13 amino acids. The ends were cut back, 3 bases at V and 3 bases at J, with 9 bases in the middle. Per germline, CDR1 LGHDT and CDR2 YNNKEL (reference sequence).